This T cell receptor beta chain was captured in a study of OX40 agonist ivuxolimab in advanced cancers. Study-wide context: Ivuxolimab is a fully human IgG2 antibody that activates OX40 (CD134). Two cutaneous melanoma patients and one hepatocellular carcinoma patient, three in all, had partial responses. Study-wide points: On average, CD8+ T cells showed a greater number of expanded clones than CD4+.

Of note for this clone: Its specificity is unknown.

The germline V gene encodes CDR1 SGHTA and CDR2 FQGTGA. The CDR3 runs 14 residues. V was clipped by 5 bases and J by 2 bases, with 12 bases between them. Using immunoSEQ multiplex PCR, the repertoire was profiled, and TCRdb retains in-frame clones only, with some absent. The table records some 61,000 clones, under 90% of them present only once. The chain couples TRBV7-3 to TRBJ2-5; tentative D call: TRBD1 (5 bases). The receptor's source is an adult with an advanced solid tumor such as melanoma, head and neck, liver or kidney cancer. The sequencing used CD4+ or CD8+ T cells sorted from blood, collected in a trial of the OX40 agonist ivuxolimab. The DNA of the CDR3 is TGTGCCAGCAGCCCTCTAGGGGAACAAGAGACCCAGTACTTC. Translated: CASSPLGEQETQYF.